This T cell receptor (beta chain) was recovered during a study of metastatic and nonmetastatic thyroid tumors. Study information: Repertoires were compared across blood and tumor or nodule tissue from malignant and benign thyroid patients.

Not a single patient had been given any form of treatment at any point before undergoing thyroid surgery. TCRdb re-processed the PCR reads through MiXCR. This sample has about 52,000 clones, with around a sixth found just once. CDR1 is LNHDA, CDR2 SQIVND, per germline (reference sequence). The CDR3 length is 13 residues. V gave up 5 bases and J gave up 13 bases; unmatched junction bases: 9. Findings and limits, study-wide: Benign nodules were reported to have significantly lower TCR beta diversity than malignant thyroid tumors, in blood and tumor.

This clone was recorded many times. Its antigen remains unknown. The sample was blood. The sequence derives from a female donor with papillary thyroid cancer or a benign thyroid nodule (not recorded which). Some clones in this sample may be carry-over from other donors' samples. This chain joins TRBV19 and TRBJ1-4, with 8 nucleotides matching TRBD1. The CDR3 coding sequence is TGTGCCAGTAGTCCCGTAGGACAGGGAAGACTGTTTTTT. Residues: CASSPVGQGRLFF.